These 22 T cell receptor beta chains were sequenced from one sample in a study of T cell repertoires in cytomegalovirus infection. TCRdb re-called the reads with MiXCR, one entry per CDR3 protein. The table shows approximately 750,000 distinct CDR3 sequences, with less than 40% occurring only once. The sample comprised PBMCs. The origin of the receptors is a human donor in good health (CMV status not recorded). Some clones in this sample may be carry-over from other donors' samples.

This clonotype was detected only a few times. The chain has TRBV28 and TRBJ2-3; unclear D gene. The V gene lost 3 bases and the J gene lost 0 bases, with 13 bases spanning the gap. This CDR3 has 16 amino acids. Germline assignment: CDR1 MDHEN and CDR2 SYDVKM. The CDR3 loop reads CASSLESLASTDTQYF. As DNA, the CDR3 is TGTGCCAGCAGTTTGGAATCCCTGGCCAGCACAGATACGCAGTATTTT.

The chain uses TRBV28 and TRBJ2-4; D tentatively reads TRBD1 or TRBD2 (5 bases each). The germline CDR1 and CDR2 sequences are MDHEN and SYDVKM. The CDR3 contains 13 residues. V lost 8 bases and J lost 6, with 14 bases in between. The CDR3 bases are TGTGCCAGCCGCCCCGGGACCAGAAACATTCAGTACTTC. Translated: CASRPGTRNIQYF.

The chain combines TRBV20-1 with TRBJ2-2; 7 bases line up with TRBD2. The CDR3 has 15 residues. Germline V gene lookup returns CDR1 DFQATT and CDR2 SNEGSKA (reference sequence). V shed 3 bases and J 5 bases; nucleotides not matched to a gene: 9. The CDR3: CSARAWGGDTGELFF. CDR3 nucleotide sequence: TGCAGTGCTAGGGCTTGGGGGGGAGATACCGGGGAGCTGTTTTTT.

This clonotype was counted a few times. The chain links TRBV12-3 or TRBV12-4 to TRBJ2-3, with 7 bases that match TRBD1. Unmatched junction bases numbered 4, after V lost 5 bases and J lost 5 bases. CDR3 size: 13 residues. The CDR3 DNA follows: TGTGCCAGCAGTATTACAGGGGTAGATACGCAGTATTTT. Amino acids: CASSITGVDTQYF.

This clonotype has just a few counts. This chain links TRBV20-1 with TRBJ1-2; D gene ambiguous. The CDR3 spans 12 residues. The germline V gene encodes CDR1 DFQATT and CDR2 SNEGSKA (reference sequence). The ends were cut back, 3 bases at V and 3 bases at J, with 8 bases in the middle. The CDR3 DNA sequence: TGCAGTGCTAGTCTCGGGGACTATGGCTACACCTTC. The encoded protein is CSASLGDYGYTF.

This clonotype was found many times. V is TRBV7-2 and J is TRBJ2-7; weak D call: TRBD2 (5 bases). The CDR3 has 17 amino acids. V lost 7 bases to trimming and J lost 0 bases, with 22 bases between them. CDR1 and CDR2 from the germline V gene are SGHTA and FQGNSA. The CDR3 bases are TGTGCCAGCACACCCGGAATAGGTGGCGGAGGCTCCTACGAGCAGTACTTC. As protein: CASTPGIGGGGSYEQYF.

This clonotype was seen a handful of times. The V and J genes are TRBV5-4 and TRBJ2-3; the match to TRBD1 covers 11 bases. Losses at the gene ends were 1 base for V and 2 bases for J; bases not matched to a gene: 3. Germline V gene sequence: CDR1 SGHNT, CDR2 YYREEE (reference sequence). This CDR3 has 16 amino acids. CDR3 nucleotides: TGTGCCAGCAGCTTGTTGGACAGGGGGCTCACAGATACGCAGTATTTT. As protein: CASSLLDRGLTDTQYF.

The CDR3 sequence is CASSHLRYEQFF. The CDR3 DNA sequence: TGTGCCAGCAGCCATCTCCGTTATGAGCAGTTCTTC. The V gene is TRBV3-1, the J gene TRBJ2-1; D call uncertain. The germline CDR1 and CDR2 sequences are LGHDT and YNNKEL (reference sequence). CDR3 length: 12 residues. V dropped 3 bases and J dropped 8 bases, with 8 bases sitting between them.

This clonotype appeared a few times. The gene calls are TRBV7-3 and TRBJ2-5; D gene uncertain. V was cut by 5 bases and J by 1 base, with 8 bases left in between. From germline, CDR1 is SGHTA and CDR2 FQGTGA. CDR3 length: 13 amino acids. The DNA for the CDR3 is TGTGCCAGCAGCCGATCCACCCAAGAGACCCAGTACTTC. The encoded protein is CASSRSTQETQYF.

The chain couples TRBV6-1 to TRBJ2-3; the D gene is possibly TRBD1 (7 bases). V was clipped by 0 bases and J by 4 bases, with 17 bases between them. This CDR3 is built from 17 residues. Germline CDR1 is MNHNS and CDR2 is SASEGT. CDR3 nucleotides: TGTGCCAGCAGTGAAGCAGAAAGGAGGGGGCACGCAGATACGCAGTATTTT. It specifies CASSEAERRGHADTQYF.

V and J are TRBV4-1 and TRBJ1-2, with TRBD1 matching over 10 bases. Germline CDR1 MGHRA, CDR2 YSYEKL. V lost 3 bases and J lost 7; bases outside the gene matches: 8. This CDR3 region has 15 residues. CDR3 loop: CASSQVGQGSGGYTF. The CDR3 DNA reads as TGCGCCAGCAGCCAGGTGGGACAGGGGAGTGGTGGCTACACCTTC.

The V call is TRBV29-1, the J call TRBJ2-5; 12 nucleotides match TRBD2. This CDR3 has 14 residues. V lost 6 bases, J lost 5 bases, and 7 bases stayed unmatched. Per the germline V gene, CDR1 is SQVTM and CDR2 is ANQGSEA. CDR3 loop: CSVRRGTSGETQYF. In DNA form, the CDR3 reads TGCAGCGTCAGGCGGGGGACTAGCGGGGAGACCCAGTACTTC.

About this clonotype: A much more abundant neighbour one base away suggests this may be a read error. The V call is TRBV7-2, the J call TRBJ2-3; D is unclear. The germline V gene encodes CDR1 SGHTA and CDR2 FQGNSA. V lost 0 bases and J 5 bases, leaving 12 bases between the germline ends. The CDR3 length is 15 residues. CDR3 coding DNA: TGTGCCAGCAGCTTAGCGATGAGAATAAGAGATACGCAGTATTTT. Amino acids: CASSLAMRIRDTQYF.

This chain uses TRBV27 with TRBJ2-6, with 7 bases matching TRBD1. Germline CDR1 and CDR2: MNHEY and SMNVEV (reference sequence). The length of the CDR3 is 18 residues. Losses at the gene ends were 8 bases for V and 2 bases for J; bases not matched to a gene: 15. CDR3 region: CASVKTTGHLAGANVLTF. The CDR3 DNA reads as TGTGCCAGCGTAAAAACGACAGGGCACTTAGCTGGGGCCAACGTCCTGACTTTC.

Only a few counts were recorded for this clonotype. The V and J genes are TRBV7-8 and TRBJ2-1; TRBD2 agrees at 7 bases. In germline, CDR1 is SGHVS, CDR2 FQNEAQ. With 3 bases clipped from V and 6 bases from J, the junction kept 5 bases outside the gene matches. This CDR3 has 14 residues. DNA of the CDR3: TGTGCCAGCAGCTTCGTAGCGGGTGTCAATGAGCAGTTCTTC. Amino acid sequence: CASSFVAGVNEQFF.

This clonotype was seen only a few times. V and J are TRBV11-2 and TRBJ2-5; 8 positions agree with TRBD1. Looked up from germline, CDR1 is SGHAT and CDR2 is FQNNGV. The CDR3 totals 15 residues. The V and J ends lost 5 bases and 4 bases, in that order; junction bases with no gene match: 9. CDR3 DNA: TGTGCCAGCAGCGCCCTCCCTACAGGGGGAGAGACCCAGTACTTC. Amino acid sequence: CASSALPTGGETQYF.

The genes are TRBV7-6 and TRBJ2-7; the D gene is possibly TRBD1 (6 bases). Trimming removed 1 base from V and 0 bases from J, with 13 bases in between. This CDR3 contains 16 residues. Germline-derived CDR1 and CDR2 are SGHVS and FNYEAQ. CDR3 in amino acids: CASSLVSGRGSYEQYF. In nucleotides, the CDR3 is TGTGCCAGCAGCTTAGTGTCGGGCAGGGGCTCCTACGAGCAGTACTTC. Full variable domain (missing parts from reference TRBV7-6 and TRBJ2-7): GAGVSQSPRYKVTKRGQDVALRCDPISGHVSLYWYRQALGQGPEFLTYFNYEAQQDKSGLPNDRFSAERPEGSISTLTIQRTEQRDSAMYRCASSLVSGRGSYEQYFGPGTRLTVT.

This rearrangement joins TRBV11-2 to TRBJ2-7; D remains unclear. Germline-derived CDR1 and CDR2 are SGHAT and FQNNGV. The CDR3 is 14 residues long. V lost 7 bases and J 6 bases, leaving 19 bases between the germline ends. CDR3: CASTPVVGLVEQYF. The CDR3 DNA is TGTGCCAGCACCCCGGTGGTGGGTTTGGTCGAGCAGTACTTC.

The sample holds a few counts of this clonotype. V is TRBV11-2 and J is TRBJ1-5; 7 bases map to TRBD1. Trimming at V came to 1 base and at J to 2 bases, leaving 8 bases not matched to a gene. Germline V gene lookup returns CDR1 SGHAT and CDR2 FQNNGV. This CDR3 contains 17 residues. CDR3 sequence (DNA): TGTGCCAGCAGCTTAGCCCCAGGGGGAGCGGGCAATCAGCCCCAGCATTTT. Protein product: CASSLAPGGAGNQPQHF.

This rearrangement joins TRBV20-1 to TRBJ2-3; D gene unclear. This CDR3 has 14 amino acids. Trimming took off 3 bases at V and 0 bases at J, with 10 bases between the two ends. Germline CDR1 DFQATT, CDR2 SNEGSKA (reference sequence). CDR3 in amino acids: CSARAPQSTDTQYF. CDR3 coding DNA: TGCAGTGCTAGGGCCCCGCAGAGCACAGATACGCAGTATTTT.

In its sample, this clonotype was seen many times. The chain is built from TRBV28 and TRBJ1-1, with D perhaps matching TRBD1 (5 bases). The CDR3 has 12 amino acids. Germline CDR1 and CDR2: MDHEN and SYDVKM. V was cut by 8 bases and J by 0 bases, with 7 bases left in between. The CDR3 region is CASSTVNTEAFF. In DNA form, the CDR3 reads TGTGCCAGCTCGACAGTGAACACTGAAGCTTTCTTT.

In the case of this clonotype: The CDR3 does not end in the conserved phenylalanine or tryptophan, so this is likely a read error. The J gene is TRBJ2-1, the V gene TRBV7-2, with a possible D match to TRBD2 (5 bases). Between the trimmed V and J ends, which lost 5 bases and 5 bases, there was a span of 16 bases. This CDR3 is built from 15 residues. Germline loops: CDR1 SGHTA, CDR2 FQGNSA. CDR3 sequence (DNA): TGTGCCAGCAGCGCGGGCCAAAGCAAGAACAATGAGCAGTTCTTA. It codes for CASSAGQSKNNEQFL.